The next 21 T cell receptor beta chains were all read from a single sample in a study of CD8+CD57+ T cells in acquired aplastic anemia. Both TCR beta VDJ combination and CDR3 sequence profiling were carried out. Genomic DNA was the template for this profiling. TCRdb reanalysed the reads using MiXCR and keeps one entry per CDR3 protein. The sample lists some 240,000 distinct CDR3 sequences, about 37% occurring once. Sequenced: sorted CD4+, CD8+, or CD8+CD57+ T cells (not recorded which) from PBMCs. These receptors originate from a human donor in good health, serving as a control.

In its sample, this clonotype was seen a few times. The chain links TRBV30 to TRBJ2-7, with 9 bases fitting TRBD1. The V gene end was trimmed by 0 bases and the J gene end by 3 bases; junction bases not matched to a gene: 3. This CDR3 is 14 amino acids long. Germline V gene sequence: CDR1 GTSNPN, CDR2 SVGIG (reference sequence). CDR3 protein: CAWSVGTGFYEQYF. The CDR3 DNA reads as TGTGCCTGGAGTGTAGGGACAGGGTTCTACGAGCAGTACTTC.

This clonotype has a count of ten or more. CDR3 residues: CASGSRGEKLFF. CDR3 DNA sequence: TGTGCCAGCGGGTCGAGGGGTGAAAAACTGTTTTTT. The genes are TRBV2 and TRBJ1-4, with D possibly TRBD1 on 5 matching bases. The V end lost 8 bases, the J end lost 7 bases, and 11 bases lay between the germline ends. Germline V gene sequence: CDR1 SNHLY, CDR2 FYNNEI. This CDR3 has 12 residues.

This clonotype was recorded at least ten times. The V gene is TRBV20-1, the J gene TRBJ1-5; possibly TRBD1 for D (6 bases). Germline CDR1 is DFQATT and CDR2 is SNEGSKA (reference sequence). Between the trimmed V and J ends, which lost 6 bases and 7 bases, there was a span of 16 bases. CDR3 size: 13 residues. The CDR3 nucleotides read TGCAGTGCCGCCGGGGGGCTCGACCAGCCCCAGCATTTT. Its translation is CSAAGGLDQPQHF.

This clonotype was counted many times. CDR3 sequence (DNA): TGTGCCAGCAGTTCACAGGGTTTCGGGGAGCTGTTTTTT. The encoded protein is CASSSQGFGELFF. The V and J genes are TRBV2 and TRBJ2-2; D might be TRBD1 (6 bases). Germline lookup yields CDR1 SNHLY and CDR2 FYNNEI. V was pared by 5 bases and J by 7 bases, with 11 bases between. The CDR3 has 13 amino acids. The whole variable domain, remainder taken from reference TRBV2 and TRBJ2-2, is EPEVTQTPSHQVTQMGQEVILRCVPISNHLYFYWYRQILGQKVEFLVSFYNNEISEKSEIFDDQFSVERPDGSNFTLKIRSTKLEDSAMYFCASSSQGFGELFFGEGSRLTVL.

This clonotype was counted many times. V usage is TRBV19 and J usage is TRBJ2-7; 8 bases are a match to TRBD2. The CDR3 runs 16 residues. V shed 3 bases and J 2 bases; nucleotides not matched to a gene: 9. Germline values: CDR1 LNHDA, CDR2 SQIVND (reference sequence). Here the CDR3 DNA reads TGTGCCAGTAGTATTCCCCGAGCGGGAGCAGCCTACGAGCAGTACTTC. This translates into CASSIPRAGAAYEQYF.

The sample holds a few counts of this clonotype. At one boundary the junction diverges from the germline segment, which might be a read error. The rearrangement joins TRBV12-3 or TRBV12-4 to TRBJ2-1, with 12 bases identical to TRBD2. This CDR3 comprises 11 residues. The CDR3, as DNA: TGTGCCAGCAGTCTAGCGGGAGGGCCGATCTTC. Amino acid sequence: CASSLAGGPIF.

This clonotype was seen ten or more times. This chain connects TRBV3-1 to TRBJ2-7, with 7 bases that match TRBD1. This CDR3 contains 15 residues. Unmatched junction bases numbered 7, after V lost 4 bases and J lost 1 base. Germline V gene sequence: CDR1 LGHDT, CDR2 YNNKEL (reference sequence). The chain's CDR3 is CASSPGTDRSYEQYF. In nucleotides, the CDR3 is TGTGCCAGCAGCCCAGGGACAGACCGATCCTACGAGCAGTACTTC.

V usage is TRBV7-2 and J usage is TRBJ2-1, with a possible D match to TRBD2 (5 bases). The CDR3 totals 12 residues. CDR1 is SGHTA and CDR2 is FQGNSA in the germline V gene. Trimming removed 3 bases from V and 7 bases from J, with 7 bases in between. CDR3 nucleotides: TGTGCCAGCAGCTTGGGAGTTAATGAGCAGTTCTTC. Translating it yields CASSLGVNEQFF.

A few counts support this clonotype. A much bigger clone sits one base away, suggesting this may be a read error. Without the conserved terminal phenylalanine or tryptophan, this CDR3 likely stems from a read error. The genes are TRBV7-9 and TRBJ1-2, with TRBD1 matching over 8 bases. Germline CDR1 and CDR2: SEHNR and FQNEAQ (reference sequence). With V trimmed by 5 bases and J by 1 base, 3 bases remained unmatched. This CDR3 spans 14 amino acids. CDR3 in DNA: TGTGCCAGCAGCGTACAGGGGGGTAACTATGGCTACACCCTC. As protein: CASSVQGGNYGYTL.

In nucleotides, the CDR3 is TGTGCCAGCAGCCCCCGACTATCCACAGATACGCAGTATTTT. Its protein product is CASSPRLSTDTQYF. The chain has TRBV7-2 and TRBJ2-3, with a weak D call TRBD2 (5 bases). CDR1 SGHTA and CDR2 FQGNSA come from the germline V gene. V was shortened by 5 bases and J by 2 bases, with 11 bases between the two germline ends. The CDR3 length is 14 residues.

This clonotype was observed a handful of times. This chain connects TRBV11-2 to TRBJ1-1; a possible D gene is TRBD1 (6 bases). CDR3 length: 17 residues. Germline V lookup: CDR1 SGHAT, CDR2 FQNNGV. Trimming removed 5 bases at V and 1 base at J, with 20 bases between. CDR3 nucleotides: TGTGCCAGCAGCACGCGAATGTCACAGGGAGGGAACACTGAAGCTTTCTTT. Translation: CASSTRMSQGGNTEAFF.

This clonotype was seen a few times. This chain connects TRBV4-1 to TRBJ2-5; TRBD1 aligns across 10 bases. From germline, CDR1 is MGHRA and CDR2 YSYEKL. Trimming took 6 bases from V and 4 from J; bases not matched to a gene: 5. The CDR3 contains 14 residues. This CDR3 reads CASRGTGARETQYF. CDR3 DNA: TGCGCCAGCAGAGGGACAGGGGCAAGAGAGACCCAGTACTTC.

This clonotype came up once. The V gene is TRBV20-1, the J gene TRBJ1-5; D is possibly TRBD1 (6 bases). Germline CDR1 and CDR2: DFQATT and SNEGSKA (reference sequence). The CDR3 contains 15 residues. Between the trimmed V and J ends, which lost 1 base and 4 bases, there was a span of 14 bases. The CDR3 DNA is TGCAGTGCTAGAGGGATGAACAGGGCTAATCAGCCCCAGCATTTT. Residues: CSARGMNRANQPQHF.

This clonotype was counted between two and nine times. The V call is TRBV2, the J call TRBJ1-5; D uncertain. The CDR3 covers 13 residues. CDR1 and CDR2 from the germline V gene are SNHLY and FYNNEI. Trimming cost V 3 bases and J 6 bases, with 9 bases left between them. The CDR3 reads CASSDSFSQPQHF. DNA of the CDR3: TGTGCCAGCAGTGACAGCTTTAGTCAGCCCCAGCATTTT.

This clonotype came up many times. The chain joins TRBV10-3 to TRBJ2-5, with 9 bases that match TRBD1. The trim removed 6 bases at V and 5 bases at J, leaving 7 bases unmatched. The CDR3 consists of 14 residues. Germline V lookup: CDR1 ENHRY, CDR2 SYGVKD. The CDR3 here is CAISPQGARETQYF. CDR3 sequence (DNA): TGTGCCATCAGCCCACAGGGGGCGCGTGAGACCCAGTACTTC.

Written as DNA, the CDR3 is TGTGCCAGCAGGACCTACGAGACCCAGTACTTC. Protein sequence: CASRTYETQYF. V is TRBV2 and J is TRBJ2-5; unclear D gene. CDR1 is SNHLY and CDR2 is FYNNEI in the germline V gene. V lost 6 bases and J 5 bases, leaving 7 bases between the germline ends. This CDR3 has 11 residues. Drawing the rest from reference TRBV2 and TRBJ2-5, the complete variable domain is EPEVTQTPSHQVTQMGQEVILRCVPISNHLYFYWYRQILGQKVEFLVSFYNNEISEKSEIFDDQFSVERPDGSNFTLKIRSTKLEDSAMYFCASRTYETQYFGPGTRLLVL.

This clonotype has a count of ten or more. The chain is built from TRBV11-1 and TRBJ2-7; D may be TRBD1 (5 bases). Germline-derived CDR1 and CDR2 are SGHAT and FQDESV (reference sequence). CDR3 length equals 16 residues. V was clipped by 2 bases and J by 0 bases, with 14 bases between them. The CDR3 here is CASSLFSWGSSYEQYF. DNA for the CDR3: TGTGCCAGCAGCTTATTTTCCTGGGGCAGCTCCTACGAGCAGTACTTC.

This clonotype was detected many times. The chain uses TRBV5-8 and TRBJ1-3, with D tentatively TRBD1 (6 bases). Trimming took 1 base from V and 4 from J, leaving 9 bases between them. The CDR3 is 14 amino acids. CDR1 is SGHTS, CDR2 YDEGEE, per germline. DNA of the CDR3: TGTGCCAGCAGCTTGCCCAGGGGAGGAAACACCATATATTTT. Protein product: CASSLPRGGNTIYF. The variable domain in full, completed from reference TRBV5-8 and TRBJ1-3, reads EAGVTQSPTHLIKTRGQQATLRCSPISGHTSVYWYQQALGLGLQFLLWYDEGEERNRGNFPPRFSGRQFPNYSSELNVNALELEDSALYLCASSLPRGGNTIYFGEGSWLTVV.

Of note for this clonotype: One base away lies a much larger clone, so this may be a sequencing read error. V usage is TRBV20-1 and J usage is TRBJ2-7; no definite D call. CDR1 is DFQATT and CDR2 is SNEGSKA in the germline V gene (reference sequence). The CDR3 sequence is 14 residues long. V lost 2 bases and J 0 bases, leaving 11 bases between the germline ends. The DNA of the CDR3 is TGCAGTGCTAGACCGACTGGCTTCTCCTACGAGCAGTACTTC. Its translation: CSARPTGFSYEQYF.

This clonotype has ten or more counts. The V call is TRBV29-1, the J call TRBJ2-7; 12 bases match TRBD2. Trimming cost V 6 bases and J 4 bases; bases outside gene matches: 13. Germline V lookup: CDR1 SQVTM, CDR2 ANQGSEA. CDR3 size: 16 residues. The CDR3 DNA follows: TGCAGCGTGGCACCTAGACTAGCGGGAGTCGCGTACGAGCAGTACTTC. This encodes CSVAPRLAGVAYEQYF.

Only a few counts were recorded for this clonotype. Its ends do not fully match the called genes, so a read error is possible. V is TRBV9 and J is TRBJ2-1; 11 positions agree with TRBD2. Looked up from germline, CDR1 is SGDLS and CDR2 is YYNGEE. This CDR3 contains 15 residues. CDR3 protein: CASSVGTSGSSEQSF. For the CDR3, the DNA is TGTGCCAGCAGCGTAGGCACTAGCGGGAGTAGCGAGCAGTCCTTC.